A single sample is the source of the 18 T cell receptor beta chains below, sequenced in a study of T-cell reconstitution after alpha-beta-depleted transplantation in children. Unique molecular identifiers featured in how the TCRbeta library was prepared. TCRdb itself ran the PCR reads through MiXCR, one entry per CDR3 protein. The sample lists about 400,000 distinct CDR3 sequences; 10% to 15% were seen once. The specimen comprised PBMCs, sampled from the stem cell graft. The source is a human donor who donated a stem cell graft to a child with Fanconi anemia.

This chain joins TRBV21-1 and TRBJ1-1; TRBD1, the table's D call, lacks a check against the DNA. TRBV21-1 is deemed a pseudogene. The CDR3 totals 18 residues. CDR3 DNA: TGTGCCAGCAGCAGAACCGGGGGGGATACACCATTGAACACTGAAGCTTTCTTT. Protein sequence: CASSRTGGDTPLNTEAFF.

This clonotype was detected only a few times. The chain combines TRBV6-2 or TRBV6-3 with TRBJ2-7; 10 bases map to TRBD1. V lost 0 bases, J lost 2 bases, and 4 bases stayed unmatched. The CDR3 sequence is 16 residues long. Germline V gives CDR1 MNHEY, CDR2 SVGEGT. The DNA of the CDR3 is TGTGCCAGCAGTTACTCCAGGGACAGGGGCCCCTACGAGCAGTACGTC. Protein product: CASSYSRDRGPYEQYV.

As regards this clonotype: With a much larger clone just one base away, this may be a read error. The missing conserved phenylalanine or tryptophan at the end of this CDR3 makes a read error likely. The chain joins TRBV29-1 to TRBJ2-3, with 9 bases that match TRBD1. Germline lookup yields CDR1 SQVTM and CDR2 ANQGSEA. The CDR3 consists of 14 residues. Trimming at V came to 3 bases and at J to 1 base, leaving 2 bases not matched to a gene. This CDR3 reads CSVERDRGTDTQYS. DNA for the CDR3: TGCAGCGTTGAGAGGGACAGGGGCACAGATACGCAGTATTCT.

The V gene is TRBV18, the J gene TRBJ1-1; 7 bases match TRBD1. The germline V gene encodes CDR1 KGHSH and CDR2 LQKENI. Trimming removed 1 base from V and 5 bases from J; junction bases left unmatched: 10. This CDR3 has 16 amino acids. The CDR3 here is CASSPRGQGGLTEAFF. CDR3 coding DNA: TGTGCCAGCTCACCACGAGGGCAGGGGGGACTGACTGAAGCTTTCTTT.

This chain uses TRBV20-1 with TRBJ2-5, with D perhaps assigned TRBD1 or TRBD2 (7 bases each). From germline, CDR1 is DFQATT and CDR2 SNEGSKA (reference sequence). CDR3 length equals 15 residues. V was shortened by 5 bases and J by 5 bases, with 21 bases between the two germline ends. CDR3 amino acids: CSASTPQGRVETQYF. CDR3 nucleotide sequence: TGCAGTGCTTCTACCCCACAGGGGAGGGTTGAGACCCAGTACTTC.

This clonotype was seen only a few times. V gene TRBV20-1 combines with J gene TRBJ2-2; D call uncertain. The germline gives CDR1 DFQATT, CDR2 SNEGSKA (reference sequence). This CDR3 has 13 amino acids. Trimming took 5 bases from V and 2 from J, leaving 9 bases between them. This CDR3 reads CSASLPNTGELFF. The CDR3 coding sequence is TGCAGTGCTTCCCTCCCTAACACCGGGGAGCTGTTTTTT.

The chain joins TRBV10-3 to TRBJ2-1; a weak D match, TRBD1 (7 bases). CDR1 ENHRY and CDR2 SYGVKD come from the germline V gene. This CDR3 is built from 16 residues. V shed 6 bases and J shed 2 bases, with 17 bases lying between them. CDR3 protein: CAISPSQGGPYNEQFF. CDR3 sequence (DNA): TGTGCCATCAGCCCCAGTCAGGGGGGCCCCTACAATGAGCAGTTCTTC.

The V gene is TRBV7-9, the J gene TRBJ2-5; 9 bases agree with TRBD1. Germline-derived CDR1 and CDR2 are SEHNR and FQNEAQ (reference sequence). The CDR3 runs to 15 residues. With V trimmed by 5 bases and J by 1 base, 5 bases remained unmatched. The CDR3 loop is CASSRRQGGQETQYF. CDR3 nucleotide sequence: TGTGCCAGCAGCCGGAGACAGGGGGGCCAAGAGACCCAGTACTTC.

The sample holds a few counts of this clonotype. The chain is built from TRBV28 and TRBJ2-3, with D perhaps matching TRBD2 (6 bases). The CDR3 is made up of 16 amino acids. Looked up from germline, CDR1 is MDHEN and CDR2 is SYDVKM. V was pared by 5 bases and J by 6 bases, with 21 bases between. CDR3 residues: CASSPWAGSNLDTQYF. DNA of the CDR3: TGTGCCAGCAGTCCCTGGGCGGGGTCCAACTTGGATACGCAGTATTTT.

The sample holds a few counts of this clonotype. V usage is TRBV6-1 and J usage is TRBJ1-3, with D uncertain. The CDR3 has 14 residues. Germline V CDR1 and CDR2: MNHNS, SASEGT. Trimming left V 1 base short and J 4 bases short, with 8 bases between. The CDR3 sequence: CASSEVRGGNTIYF. The CDR3, as DNA: TGTGCCAGCAGTGAAGTTCGGGGAGGAAACACCATATATTTT.

V usage is TRBV5-1 and J usage is TRBJ1-1; possibly TRBD1 for D (5 bases). V was cut by 1 base and J by 1 base, with 8 bases left in between. The CDR3 consists of 14 residues. In germline, CDR1 is SGHRS, CDR2 YFSETQ. The CDR3: CASSLSQGNTEAFF. Here the CDR3 DNA reads TGCGCCAGCAGCTTGTCGCAGGGGAACACTGAAGCTTTCTTT.

The chain employs TRBV12-3 or TRBV12-4 and TRBJ2-1; D call uncertain. The CDR3 is 14 residues long. The V end was cut by 4 bases, the J end by 2 bases, with 9 bases between. CDR3 in DNA: TGTGCCAGCAGTTGGGCAACCCCCTACAATGAGCAGTTCTTC. Translated, it gives CASSWATPYNEQFF.

The table lists this clonotype with a few counts. The rearrangement joins TRBV7-9 to TRBJ1-1; 9 bases match TRBD1. This CDR3 has 15 amino acids. Germline CDR1 is SEHNR and CDR2 is FQNEAQ (reference sequence). The V gene end was trimmed by 5 bases and the J gene end by 5 bases; junction bases not matched to a gene: 9. The CDR3 DNA sequence: TGTGCCAGCAGCCCTTTGACAGGGGGTGAAACTGAAGCTTTCTTT. Its protein is CASSPLTGGETEAFF.

This clonotype was recorded at least ten times. The chain couples TRBV5-1 to TRBJ1-1; 7 bases align to TRBD1. Germline loops: CDR1 SGHRS, CDR2 YFSETQ. The CDR3 extends over 14 amino acids. V gave up 4 bases and J gave up 0 bases; unmatched junction bases: 3. CDR3: CASSVGQLNTEAFF. In DNA form, the CDR3 reads TGCGCCAGCAGCGTGGGACAGTTGAACACTGAAGCTTTCTTT.

The chain recombines TRBV15 with TRBJ2-1, with 7 nucleotides matching TRBD2. CDR3 length equals 16 residues. CDR1 and CDR2 from the germline V gene are LNHNV and YYDKDF (reference sequence). J lost 9 bases, V lost 0 bases, and 11 bases had no gene match. CDR3 nucleotides: TGTGCCACCAGCAGAGAGGTACTTAGGACTAGAGGTGAGCAGTTCTTC. It encodes CATSREVLRTRGEQFF.

The sample holds a few counts of this clonotype. The V call is TRBV5-1, the J call TRBJ2-7; D gene ambiguous. Deletions cut 3 bases from V and 4 bases from J, with 11 bases between. The CDR3 covers 13 residues. Germline-derived CDR1 and CDR2 are SGHRS and YFSETQ. This CDR3 is CASSSYVAYEQYF. The CDR3 DNA is TGCGCCAGCAGCTCATACGTCGCTTACGAGCAGTACTTC.

By proportion, this clonotype is medium-sized. V gene TRBV7-6 combines with J gene TRBJ2-7; either TRBD1 or TRBD2 may fit D (5 bases each). The CDR3 runs 13 residues. Trimming shortened V by 3 bases and J by 3 bases, and 9 bases separated the two germline ends. Germline lookup yields CDR1 SGHVS and CDR2 FNYEAQ. In DNA form, the CDR3 reads TGTGCCAGCAGCTTGGGACCCAACTACGAGCAGTACGTC. Protein product: CASSLGPNYEQYV.

This clonotype was seen a few times. The chain is built from TRBV12-3 or TRBV12-4 and TRBJ1-4, with D possibly matching TRBD1 (5 bases). Trimming cost V 8 bases and J 0 bases, with 13 bases left between them. This CDR3 is built from 15 residues. The CDR3: CASCSRGATNEKLFF. The CDR3 DNA reads as TGTGCCAGCTGTTCGAGGGGAGCAACTAATGAAAAACTGTTTTTT.